What follows is one T cell receptor beta chain and its context. Its antigen is unidentified. These data are taken from a study of cytomegalovirus exposure and HLA in healthy donors. On the study more broadly: Earlier findings included about 120 million unique TCR beta sequences obtained from 150 million to 200 million T cells. Whole-study results and caveats: It was reported in a later analysis that an Asian-associated ancestry cluster showed fewer N-insertions than the approximately 670-donor mean. Some V segments could not be told apart, so they were left out, TRBV6-2 and TRBV6-3 among them. Later analysis found that TCR beta chains associated with HLA were more clonally expanded than other, equally common chains.

The PCR was carried out with 60 Vbeta primers and 13 Jbeta primers. Produced via immunoSEQ multiplex PCR; TCRdb's table is partial and in-frame only. The sample has approximately 140,000 clones, 88% seen once. The V end was cut by 7 bases, the J end by 3 bases, with 18 bases between. The length of the CDR3 is 15 residues. The germline gives CDR1 SNHLY, CDR2 FYNNEI. The source material was PBMCs. The sequence was obtained from a woman aged 40 to 49 in good health and CMV-seronegative. The chain recombines TRBV2 with TRBJ1-2; TRBD1 is a possible D gene (6 bases). The CDR3: CASTRTGMGDYGYTF. The CDR3 DNA sequence: TGTGCCAGCACCCGAACAGGGATGGGCGACTATGGCTACACCTTC.